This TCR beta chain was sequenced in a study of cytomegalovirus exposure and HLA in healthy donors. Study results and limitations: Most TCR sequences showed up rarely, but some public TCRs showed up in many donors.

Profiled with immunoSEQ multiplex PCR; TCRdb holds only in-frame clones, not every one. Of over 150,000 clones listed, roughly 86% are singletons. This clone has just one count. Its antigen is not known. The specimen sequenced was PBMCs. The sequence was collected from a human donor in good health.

CDR3 DNA sequence: TGTGCCAGCAGCATCGGACGGGACTACGAGCAGTACTTC. The encoded protein is CASSIGRDYEQYF. The chain uses TRBV7-6 and TRBJ2-7, with D possibly TRBD2 on 5 matching bases. The CDR3 length is 13 residues. Per germline, CDR1 SGHVS and CDR2 FNYEAQ. V lost 5 bases and J lost 3, with 11 bases in between.